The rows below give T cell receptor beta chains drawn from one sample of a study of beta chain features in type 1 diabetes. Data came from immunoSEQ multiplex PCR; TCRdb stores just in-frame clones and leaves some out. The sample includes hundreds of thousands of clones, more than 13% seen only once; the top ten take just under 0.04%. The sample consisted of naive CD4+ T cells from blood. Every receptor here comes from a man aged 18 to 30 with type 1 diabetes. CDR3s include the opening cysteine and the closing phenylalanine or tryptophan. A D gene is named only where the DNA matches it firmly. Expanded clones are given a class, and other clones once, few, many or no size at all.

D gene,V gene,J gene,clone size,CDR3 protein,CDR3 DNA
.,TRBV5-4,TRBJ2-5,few,CASSISGHSRETQYF,TGTGCCAGCAGCATCTCGGGACACTCCCGCGAGACCCAGTACTTC
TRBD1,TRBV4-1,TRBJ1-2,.,CASSQDLGDRDAYGYTF,TGCGCCAGCAGCCAAGATCTCGGGGACAGGGACGCCTATGGCTACACCTTC
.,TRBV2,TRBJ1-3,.,CASSAQQGTGNTIYF,TGTGCCAGCAGTGCACAACAGGGAACTGGAAACACCATATATTTT
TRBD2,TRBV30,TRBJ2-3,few,CAWASGLAGVTDTQYF,TGTGCCTGGGCCTCGGGGCTAGCGGGAGTGACAGATACGCAGTATTTT
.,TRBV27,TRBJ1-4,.,CASSLSRLNEKLFF,TGTGCCAGCAGTTTAAGCAGGTTAAATGAAAAACTGTTTTTT
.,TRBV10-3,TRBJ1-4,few,CAISESVQNNEKLFF,TGTGCCATCAGTGAGTCCGTACAGAATAATGAAAAACTGTTTTTT
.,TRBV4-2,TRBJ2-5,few,CASSQVTTQETQYF,TGTGCCAGCAGCCAAGTAACTACACAAGAGACCCAGTACTTC
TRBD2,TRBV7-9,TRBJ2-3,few,CASSFGLAEHTDTQYF,TGTGCCAGCAGCTTTGGACTAGCGGAACACACAGATACGCAGTATTTT
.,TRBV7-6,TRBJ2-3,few,CASSARSRSSTDTQYF,TGTGCCAGCAGCGCTAGATCGAGAAGTAGCACAGATACGCAGTATTTT
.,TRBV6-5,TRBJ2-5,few,CASSWGAETQYF,TGTGCCAGCAGCTGGGGGGCAGAGACCCAGTACTTC
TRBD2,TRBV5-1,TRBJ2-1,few,CASGRESYNEQFF,TGCGCCAGCGGGAGGGAGAGCTACAATGAGCAGTTCTTC
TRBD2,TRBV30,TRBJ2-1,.,CAWSVILGASGNNEQFF,TGTGCCTGGAGTGTAATACTAGGGGCTAGCGGGAACAATGAGCAGTTCTTC
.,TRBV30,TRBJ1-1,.,CASTVGGPNTEAFF,TGTGCCTCGACCGTTGGGGGACCGAACACTGAAGCTTTCTTT
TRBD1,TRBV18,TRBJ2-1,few,CASSPRQGVGHEQFF,TGTGCCAGCTCACCAAGGCAGGGGGTTGGCCATGAGCAGTTCTTC
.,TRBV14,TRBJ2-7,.,CASSQGGSLDYEQYF,TGTGCCAGCAGCCAAGGAGGTAGCCTAGACTACGAGCAGTACTTC
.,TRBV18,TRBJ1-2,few,CASSPGTVSYGYTF,TGTGCCAGCTCACCAGGGACGGTTAGCTATGGCTACACCTTC
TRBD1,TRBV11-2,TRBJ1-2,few,CASSLGTGYDGYTF,TGTGCCAGCAGCCTGGGGACAGGGTATGATGGCTACACCTTC
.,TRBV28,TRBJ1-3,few,CASSQGYPTSGNTIYF,TGTGCCAGCAGCCAGGGTTACCCGACCTCTGGAAACACCATATATTTT
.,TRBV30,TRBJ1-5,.,CAWSVMGNSNQPQHF,TGTGCCTGGAGTGTAATGGGTAATAGCAATCAGCCCCAGCATTTT
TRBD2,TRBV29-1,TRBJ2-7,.,CSAQRGLAGYEQYF,TGCAGCGCTCAAAGGGGACTAGCGGGGTACGAGCAGTACTTC
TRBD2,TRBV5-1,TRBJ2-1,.,CASSGTSGMSYNEQFF,TGCGCCAGCAGCGGAACTAGCGGGATGTCCTACAATGAGCAGTTCTTC
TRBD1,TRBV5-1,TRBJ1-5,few,CASSPNPGQGANQPQHF,TGCGCCAGCAGCCCAAACCCGGGACAGGGGGCAAATCAGCCCCAGCATTTT
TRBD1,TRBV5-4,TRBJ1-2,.,CATGTARRNGYTF,TGTGCCACCGGGACAGCTCGAAGGAATGGCTACACCTTC
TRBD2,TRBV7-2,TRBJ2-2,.,CASSRPSGRYTGELFF,TGTGCCAGCAGTCGTCCTAGCGGGAGATACACCGGGGAGCTGTTTTTT
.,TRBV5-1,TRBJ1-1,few,CASSFPRTPNTEAFF,TGCGCCAGCAGCTTCCCAAGGACACCGAACACTGAAGCTTTCTTT
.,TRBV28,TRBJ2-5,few,CASSSSWETQYF,TGTGCCAGCAGCTCCTCCTGGGAGACCCAGTACTTC
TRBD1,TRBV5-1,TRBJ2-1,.,CASGPGTGDLNEQFF,TGCGCCAGCGGGCCCGGGACAGGGGATTTAAATGAGCAGTTCTTC
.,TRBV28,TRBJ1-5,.,CASSFTGLSNQPQHF,TGTGCCAGCAGTTTTACAGGACTTAGCAATCAGCCCCAGCATTTT
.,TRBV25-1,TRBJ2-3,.,CASSESLTGTDTQYF,TGTGCCAGCAGTGAATCGCTGACAGGCACAGATACGCAGTATTTT
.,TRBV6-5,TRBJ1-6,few,CASSYQVSLNSPLHF,TGTGCCAGCAGTTACCAGGTTTCCCTGAATTCACCCCTCCACTTT
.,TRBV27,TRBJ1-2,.,CASSSGGTLYGYTF,TGTGCCAGCAGTTCCGGGGGGACACTCTATGGCTACACCTTC
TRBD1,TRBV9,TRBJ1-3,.,CASSTQGFGNTIYF,TGTGCCAGCAGCACACAGGGGTTTGGAAACACCATATATTTT
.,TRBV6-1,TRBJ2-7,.,CASIVVENGGYEQYF,TGTGCCAGCATTGTCGTCGAAAATGGGGGCTACGAGCAGTACTTC
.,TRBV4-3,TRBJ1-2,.,CASSLRGGVSGYTF,TGCGCCAGCAGCCTAAGGGGGGGAGTAAGTGGCTACACCTTC
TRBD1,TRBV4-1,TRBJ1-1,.,CASSQVLQGAMNTEAFF,TGCGCCAGCAGCCAAGTATTACAGGGGGCTATGAACACTGAAGCTTTCTTT
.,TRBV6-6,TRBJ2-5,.,CASSYPGRRQETQYF,TGTGCCAGCAGTTACCCTGGGCGTCGCCAAGAGACCCAGTACTTC